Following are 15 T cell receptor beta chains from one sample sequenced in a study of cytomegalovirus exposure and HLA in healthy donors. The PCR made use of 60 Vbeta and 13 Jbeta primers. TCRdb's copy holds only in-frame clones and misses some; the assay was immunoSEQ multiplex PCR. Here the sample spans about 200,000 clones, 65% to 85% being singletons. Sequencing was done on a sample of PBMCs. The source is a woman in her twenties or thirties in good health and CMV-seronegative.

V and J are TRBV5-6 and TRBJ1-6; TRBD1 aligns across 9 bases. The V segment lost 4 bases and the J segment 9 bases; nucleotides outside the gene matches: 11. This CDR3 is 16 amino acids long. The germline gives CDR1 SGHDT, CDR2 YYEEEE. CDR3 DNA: TGTGCCAGCAGCCGCCGGGACAGGGCCACGGGTTCACCCCTCCACTTT. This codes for CASSRRDRATGSPLHF.

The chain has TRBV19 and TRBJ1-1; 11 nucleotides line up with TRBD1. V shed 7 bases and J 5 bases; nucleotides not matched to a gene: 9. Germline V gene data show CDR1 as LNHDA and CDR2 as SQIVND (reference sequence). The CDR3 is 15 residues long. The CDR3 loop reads CASTPTGTGGTEAFF. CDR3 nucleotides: TGTGCCAGTACGCCGACCGGGACAGGGGGGACTGAAGCTTTCTTT.

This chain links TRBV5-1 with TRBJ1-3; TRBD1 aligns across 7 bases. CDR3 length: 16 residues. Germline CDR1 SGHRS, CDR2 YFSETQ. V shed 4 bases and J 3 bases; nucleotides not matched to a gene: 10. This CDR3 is CASSTRQGTSGNTIYF. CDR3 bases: TGCGCCAGCAGCACCCGACAGGGTACGAGTGGAAACACCATATATTTT.

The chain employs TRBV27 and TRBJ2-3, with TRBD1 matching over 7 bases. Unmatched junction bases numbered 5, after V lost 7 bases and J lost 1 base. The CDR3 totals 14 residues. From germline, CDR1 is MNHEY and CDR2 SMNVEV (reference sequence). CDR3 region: CASTLTGGTDTQYF. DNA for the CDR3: TGTGCCAGCACCCTAACAGGGGGCACAGATACGCAGTATTTT.

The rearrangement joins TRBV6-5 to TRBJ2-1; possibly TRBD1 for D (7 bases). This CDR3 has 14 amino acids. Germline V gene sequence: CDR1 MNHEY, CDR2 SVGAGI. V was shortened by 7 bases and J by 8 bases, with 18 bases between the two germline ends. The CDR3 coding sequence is TGTGCCAGCACCCAGACAGGGAGGCCCCATGAGCAGTTCTTC. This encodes CASTQTGRPHEQFF.

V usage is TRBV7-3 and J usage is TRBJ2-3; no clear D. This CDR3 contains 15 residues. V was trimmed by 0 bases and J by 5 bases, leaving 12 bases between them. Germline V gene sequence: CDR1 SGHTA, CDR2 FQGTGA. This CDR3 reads CASSLTSNHRDTQYF. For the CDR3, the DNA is TGTGCCAGCAGCTTAACAAGCAATCACAGAGATACGCAGTATTTT.

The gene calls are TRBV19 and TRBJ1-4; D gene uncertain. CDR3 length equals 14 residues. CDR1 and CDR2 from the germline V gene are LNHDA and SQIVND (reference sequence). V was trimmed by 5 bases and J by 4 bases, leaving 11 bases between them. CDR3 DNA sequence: TGTGCCAGTAGTTTGTCGGGGATTAATGAAAAACTGTTTTTT. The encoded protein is CASSLSGINEKLFF.

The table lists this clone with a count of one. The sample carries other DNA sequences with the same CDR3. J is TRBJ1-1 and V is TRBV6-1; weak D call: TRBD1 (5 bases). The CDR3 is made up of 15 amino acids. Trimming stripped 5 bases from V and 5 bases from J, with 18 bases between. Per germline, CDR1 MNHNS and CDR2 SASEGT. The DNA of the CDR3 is TGTGCCAGCAGTTCCGCGGGTCGGGGGAGGACTGAAGCTTTCTTT. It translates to CASSSAGRGRTEAFF.

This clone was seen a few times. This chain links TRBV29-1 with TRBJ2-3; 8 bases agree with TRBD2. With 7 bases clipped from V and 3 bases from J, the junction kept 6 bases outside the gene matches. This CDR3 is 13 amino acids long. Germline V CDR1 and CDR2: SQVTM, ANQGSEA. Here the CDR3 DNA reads TGCAGCGCGGGGGGGAGACTAACAGATACGCAGTATTTT. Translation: CSAGGRLTDTQYF.

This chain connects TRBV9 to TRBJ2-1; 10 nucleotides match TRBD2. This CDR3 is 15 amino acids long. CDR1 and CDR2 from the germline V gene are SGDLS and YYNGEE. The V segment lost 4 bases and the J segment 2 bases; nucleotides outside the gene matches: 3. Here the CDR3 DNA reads TGTGCCAGCAGCCCAGCGGGGGGGCCCTACAATGAGCAGTTCTTC. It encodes CASSPAGGPYNEQFF.

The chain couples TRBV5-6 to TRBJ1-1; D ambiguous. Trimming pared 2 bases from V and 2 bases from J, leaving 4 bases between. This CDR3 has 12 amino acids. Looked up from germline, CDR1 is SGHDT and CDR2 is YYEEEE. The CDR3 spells CASSFLNTEAFF. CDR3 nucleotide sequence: TGTGCCAGCAGCTTCCTCAACACTGAAGCTTTCTTT.

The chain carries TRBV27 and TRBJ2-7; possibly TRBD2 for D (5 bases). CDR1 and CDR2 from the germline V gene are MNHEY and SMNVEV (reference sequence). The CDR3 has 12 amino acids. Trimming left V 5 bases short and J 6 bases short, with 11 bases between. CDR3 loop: CASSLLRGEQYF. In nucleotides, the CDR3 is TGTGCCAGCAGTCTCCTCCGGGGCGAGCAGTACTTC.

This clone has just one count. The CDR3 spells CASSLGLEGETQYF. CDR3 bases: TGTGCCAGCAGTTTAGGGCTAGAGGGAGAGACCCAGTACTTC. The chain is built from TRBV28 and TRBJ2-5; tentative D call: TRBD2 (5 bases). This CDR3 is built from 14 residues. Germline V CDR1 and CDR2: MDHEN, SYDVKM. V lost 2 bases and J 4 bases, leaving 11 bases between the germline ends.

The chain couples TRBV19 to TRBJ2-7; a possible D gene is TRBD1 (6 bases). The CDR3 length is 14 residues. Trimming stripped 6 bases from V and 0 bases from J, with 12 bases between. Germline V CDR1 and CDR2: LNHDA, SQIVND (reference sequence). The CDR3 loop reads CASRETGNSYEQYF. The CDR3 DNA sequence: TGTGCCAGTAGAGAAACAGGGAACTCCTACGAGCAGTACTTC.

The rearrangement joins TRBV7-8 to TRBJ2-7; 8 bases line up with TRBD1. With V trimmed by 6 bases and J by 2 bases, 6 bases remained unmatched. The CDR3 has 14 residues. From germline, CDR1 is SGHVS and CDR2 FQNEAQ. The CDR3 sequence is CASRLAGGTYEQYF. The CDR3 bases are TGTGCCAGCAGATTGGCAGGGGGCACCTACGAGCAGTACTTC.